This T cell receptor beta chain was recorded in a study of OX40 agonist ivuxolimab in advanced cancers. As for the study in general: Patients received the agonistic anti-OX40 (CD134) antibody ivuxolimab. Around 40% of patients had received prior checkpoint inhibitor therapy. General study results and limits: Among expanded peripheral T cells, antigen specificity went undetermined.

The cohort excluded patients with autoimmune disease history or systemic immunosuppression. TCRdb's copy holds only in-frame clones and misses some; the assay was immunoSEQ multiplex PCR. The sample includes about 160,000 clones, 85% to 95% of them seen just once. CDR1 is MNHEY, CDR2 SVGAGI, per germline. The CDR3 sequence is 11 residues long. Trimming shortened V by 7 bases and J by 14 bases, and 12 bases separated the two germline ends. Worth noting for this clone: The target antigen is unknown.

The receptor was isolated from an adult with an advanced solid tumor such as melanoma, head and neck, liver or kidney cancer. The sequencing used CD4+ or CD8+ T cells sorted from blood, collected in a trial of the OX40 agonist ivuxolimab. V is TRBV6-5 and J is TRBJ1-6; D might be TRBD1 (5 bases). The CDR3 nucleotides are TGTGCCAGCAAGGGGTTAAGGACCCTCCACTTT. Translation: CASKGLRTLHF.